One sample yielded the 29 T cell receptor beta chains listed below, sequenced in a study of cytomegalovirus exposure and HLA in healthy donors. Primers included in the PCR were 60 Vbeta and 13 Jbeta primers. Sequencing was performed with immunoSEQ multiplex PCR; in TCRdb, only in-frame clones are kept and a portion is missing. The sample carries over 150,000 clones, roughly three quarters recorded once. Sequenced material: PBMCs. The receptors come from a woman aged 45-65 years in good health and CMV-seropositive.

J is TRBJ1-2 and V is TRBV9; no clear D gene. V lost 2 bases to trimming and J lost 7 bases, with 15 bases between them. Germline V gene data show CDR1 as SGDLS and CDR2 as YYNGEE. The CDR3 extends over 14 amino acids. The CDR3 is CASSVGPQDVGYTF. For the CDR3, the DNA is TGTGCCAGCAGCGTGGGCCCCCAAGATGTTGGCTACACCTTC.

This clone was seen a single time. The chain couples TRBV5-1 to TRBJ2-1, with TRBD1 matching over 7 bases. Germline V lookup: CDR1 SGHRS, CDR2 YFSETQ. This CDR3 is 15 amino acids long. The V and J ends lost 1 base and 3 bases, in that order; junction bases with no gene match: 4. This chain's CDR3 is CASSLSGTDYNEQFF. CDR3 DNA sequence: TGCGCCAGCAGCTTGTCTGGGACAGACTACAATGAGCAGTTCTTC.

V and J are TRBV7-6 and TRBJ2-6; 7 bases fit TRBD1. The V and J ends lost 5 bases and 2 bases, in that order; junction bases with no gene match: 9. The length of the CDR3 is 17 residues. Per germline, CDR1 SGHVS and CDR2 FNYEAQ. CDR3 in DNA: TGTGCCAGCAGCATCAAACAGGGGTATGCTGGGGCCAACGTCCTGACTTTC. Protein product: CASSIKQGYAGANVLTF.

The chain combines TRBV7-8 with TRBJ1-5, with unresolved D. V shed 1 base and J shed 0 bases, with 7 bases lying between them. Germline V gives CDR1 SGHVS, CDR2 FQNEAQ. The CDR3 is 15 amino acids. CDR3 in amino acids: CASSLVQNSNQPQHF. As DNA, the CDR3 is TGTGCCAGCAGCTTAGTACAGAATAGCAATCAGCCCCAGCATTTT. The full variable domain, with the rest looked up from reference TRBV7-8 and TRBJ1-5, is GAGVSQSPRYKVAKRGQDVALRCDPISGHVSLFWYQQALGQGPEFLTYFQNEAQLDKSGLPSDRFFAERPEGSVSTLKIQRTQQEDSAVYLCASSLVQNSNQPQHFGDGTRLSIL.

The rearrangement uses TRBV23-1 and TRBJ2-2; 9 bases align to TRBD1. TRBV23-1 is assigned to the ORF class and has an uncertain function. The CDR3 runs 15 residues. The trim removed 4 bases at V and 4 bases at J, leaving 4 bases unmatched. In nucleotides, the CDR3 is TGCGCCAGCAGTCTCGGACAGGGGTGCACCGGGGAGCTGTTTTTT. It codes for CASSLGQGCTGELFF.

CDR3 in DNA: TGCGCCAGCAGCTTGGCCCCAGGGATGAACACTGAAGCTTTCTTT. Its translation: CASSLAPGMNTEAFF. The chain recombines TRBV5-1 with TRBJ1-1, with D possibly matching TRBD1 (5 bases). The CDR3 is 15 residues long. Deletions cut 0 bases from V and 0 bases from J, with 9 bases between. The germline V gene has CDR1 SGHRS and CDR2 YFSETQ.

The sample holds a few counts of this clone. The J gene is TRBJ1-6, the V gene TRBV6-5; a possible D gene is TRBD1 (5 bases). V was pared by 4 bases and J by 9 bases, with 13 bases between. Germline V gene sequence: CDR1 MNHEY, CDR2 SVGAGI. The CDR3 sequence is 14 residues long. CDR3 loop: CASSLEGFFSPLHF. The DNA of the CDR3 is TGTGCCAGCAGTTTGGAGGGGTTTTTTTCACCCCTCCACTTT.

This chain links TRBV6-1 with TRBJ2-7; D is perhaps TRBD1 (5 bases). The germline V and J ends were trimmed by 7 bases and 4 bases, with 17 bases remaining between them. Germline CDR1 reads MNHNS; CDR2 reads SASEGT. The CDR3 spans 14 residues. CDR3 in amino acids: CASTSHGQGYEQYF. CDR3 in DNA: TGTGCCAGCACCTCCCATGGGCAGGGATACGAGCAGTACTTC.

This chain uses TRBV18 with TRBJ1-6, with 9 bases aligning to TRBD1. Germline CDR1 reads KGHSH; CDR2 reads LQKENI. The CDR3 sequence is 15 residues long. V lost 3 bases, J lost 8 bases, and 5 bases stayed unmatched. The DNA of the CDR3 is TGTGCCAGCTCACCTCGTGGGGACAGGGATTCACCCCTCCACTTT. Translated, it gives CASSPRGDRDSPLHF.

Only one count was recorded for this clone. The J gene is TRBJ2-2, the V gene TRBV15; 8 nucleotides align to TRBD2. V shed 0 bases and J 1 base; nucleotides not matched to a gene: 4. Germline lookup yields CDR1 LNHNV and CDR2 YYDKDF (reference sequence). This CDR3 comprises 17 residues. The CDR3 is CATSRDRLAGNTGELFF. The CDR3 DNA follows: TGTGCCACCAGCAGAGACCGGCTAGCGGGGAACACCGGGGAGCTGTTTTTT.

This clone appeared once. CDR3 sequence (DNA): TGTGCCAGCAGCCTGTCTGGAACGGGCTACGAGCAGTACTTC. It is translated as CASSLSGTGYEQYF. The V and J genes are TRBV5-6 and TRBJ2-7; D unresolved. The CDR3 is 14 residues long. Trimming took 4 bases from V and 3 from J, leaving 14 bases between them. The germline V gene has CDR1 SGHDT and CDR2 YYEEEE.

The chain's CDR3 is CASSESAEGLTEAFF. The CDR3, as DNA: TGTGCCAGCAGTGAATCGGCAGAGGGATTGACTGAAGCTTTCTTT. V is TRBV2 and J is TRBJ1-1; D remains ambiguous. In germline, CDR1 is SNHLY, CDR2 FYNNEI. The V gene lost 2 bases and the J gene lost 5 bases, with 15 bases spanning the gap. CDR3 length: 15 amino acids. Full variable domain (outside the CDR3, taken from reference TRBV2 and TRBJ1-1): EPEVTQTPSHQVTQMGQEVILRCVPISNHLYFYWYRQILGQKVEFLVSFYNNEISEKSEIFDDQFSVERPDGSNFTLKIRSTKLEDSAMYFCASSESAEGLTEAFFGQGTRLTVV.

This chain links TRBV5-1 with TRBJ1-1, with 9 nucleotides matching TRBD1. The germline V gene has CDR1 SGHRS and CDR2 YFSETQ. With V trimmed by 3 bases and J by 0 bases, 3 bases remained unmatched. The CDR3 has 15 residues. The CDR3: CASSYRTGVNTEAFF. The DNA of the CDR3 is TGCGCCAGCAGCTACCGGACAGGGGTGAACACTGAAGCTTTCTTT.

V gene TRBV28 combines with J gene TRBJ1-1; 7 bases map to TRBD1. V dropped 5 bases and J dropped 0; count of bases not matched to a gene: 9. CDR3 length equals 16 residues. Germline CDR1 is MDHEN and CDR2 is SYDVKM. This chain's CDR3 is CASSQIRGVVNTEAFF. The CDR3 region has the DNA TGTGCCAGCAGTCAGATCAGGGGGGTGGTGAACACTGAAGCTTTCTTT.

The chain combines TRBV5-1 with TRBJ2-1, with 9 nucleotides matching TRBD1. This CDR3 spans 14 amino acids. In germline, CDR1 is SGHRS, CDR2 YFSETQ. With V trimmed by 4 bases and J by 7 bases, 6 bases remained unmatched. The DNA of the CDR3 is TGCGCCAGCAGCGTGGACAGGGGCAATAATGAGCAGTTCTTC. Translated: CASSVDRGNNEQFF.

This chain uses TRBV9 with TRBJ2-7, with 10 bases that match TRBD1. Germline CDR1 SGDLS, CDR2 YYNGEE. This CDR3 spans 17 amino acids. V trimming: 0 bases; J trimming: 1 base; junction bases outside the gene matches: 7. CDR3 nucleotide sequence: TGTGCCAGCAGCGTAGGTTCGGGACAGGGGCCGTCCTACGAGCAGTACTTC. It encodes CASSVGSGQGPSYEQYF.

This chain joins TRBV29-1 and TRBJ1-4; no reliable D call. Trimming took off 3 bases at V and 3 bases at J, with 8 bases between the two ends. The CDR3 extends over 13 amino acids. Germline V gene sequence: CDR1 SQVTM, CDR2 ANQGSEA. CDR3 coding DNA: TGCAGCGTTGAGGCAGCGCCTAATGAAAAACTGTTTTTT. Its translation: CSVEAAPNEKLFF.

The CDR3 DNA follows: TGTGCCACCAGCAGGGCCGGGACAGGGAACGAGCAGTACTTC. Protein: CATSRAGTGNEQYF. V gene TRBV15 combines with J gene TRBJ2-7, with TRBD1 identical over 9 bases. The CDR3 length is 14 residues. CDR1 and CDR2 from the germline V gene are LNHNV and YYDKDF (reference sequence). Unmatched junction bases numbered 5, after V lost 3 bases and J lost 5 bases. Complete variable domain (other parts from reference TRBV15 and TRBJ2-7): DAMVIQNPRYQVTQFGKPVTLSCSQTLNHNVMYWYQQKSSQAPKLLFHYYDKDFNNEADTPDNFQSRRPNTSFCFLDIRSPGLGDTAMYLCATSRAGTGNEQYFGPGTRLTVT.

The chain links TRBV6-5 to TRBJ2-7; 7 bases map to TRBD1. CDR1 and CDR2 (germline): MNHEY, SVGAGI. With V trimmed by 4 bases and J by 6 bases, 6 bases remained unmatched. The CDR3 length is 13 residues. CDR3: CASSSQTGREQYF. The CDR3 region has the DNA TGTGCCAGCAGTTCACAGACAGGGCGCGAGCAGTACTTC.

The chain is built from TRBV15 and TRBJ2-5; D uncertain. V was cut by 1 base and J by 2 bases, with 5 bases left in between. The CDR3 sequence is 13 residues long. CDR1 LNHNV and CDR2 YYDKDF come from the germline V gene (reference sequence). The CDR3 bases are TGTGCCACCAGCAGAGCCCGGCAAGAGACCCAGTACTTC. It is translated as CATSRARQETQYF.

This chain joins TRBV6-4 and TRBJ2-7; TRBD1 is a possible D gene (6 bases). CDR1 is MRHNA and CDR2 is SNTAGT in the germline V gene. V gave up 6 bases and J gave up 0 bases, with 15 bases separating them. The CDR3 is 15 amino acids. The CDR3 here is CASSVRQAASYEQYF. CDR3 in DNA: TGTGCCAGCAGCGTCCGACAGGCCGCCTCCTACGAGCAGTACTTC.

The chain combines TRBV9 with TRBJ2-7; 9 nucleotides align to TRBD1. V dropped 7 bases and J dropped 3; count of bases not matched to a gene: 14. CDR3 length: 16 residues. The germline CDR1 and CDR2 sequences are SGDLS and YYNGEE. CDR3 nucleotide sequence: TGTGCCAGCGGCCCGGGACAGGGTCTTACCGTCTACGAGCAGTACTTC. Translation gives CASGPGQGLTVYEQYF.

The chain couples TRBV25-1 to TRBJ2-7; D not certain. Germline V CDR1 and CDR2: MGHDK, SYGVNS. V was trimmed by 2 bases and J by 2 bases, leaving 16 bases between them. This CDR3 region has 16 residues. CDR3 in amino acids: CASSEIGPMKPYEQYF. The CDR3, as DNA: TGTGCCAGCAGTGAAATCGGTCCGATGAAACCCTACGAGCAGTACTTC.

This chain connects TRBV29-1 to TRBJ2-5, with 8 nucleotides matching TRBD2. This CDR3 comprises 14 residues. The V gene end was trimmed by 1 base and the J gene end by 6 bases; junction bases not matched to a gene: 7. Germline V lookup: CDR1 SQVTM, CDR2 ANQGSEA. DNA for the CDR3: TGCAGCGTTGAAGTCTTAGCGGGACCTAAGACCCAGTACTTC. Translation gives CSVEVLAGPKTQYF.

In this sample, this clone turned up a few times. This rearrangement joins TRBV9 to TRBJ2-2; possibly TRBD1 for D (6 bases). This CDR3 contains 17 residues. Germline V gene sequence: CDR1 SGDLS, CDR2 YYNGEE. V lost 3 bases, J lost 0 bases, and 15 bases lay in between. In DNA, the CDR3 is TGTGCCAGCAGCGCCTCCCAGGGGCGAGCGAACACCGGGGAGCTGTTTTTT. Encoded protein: CASSASQGRANTGELFF.

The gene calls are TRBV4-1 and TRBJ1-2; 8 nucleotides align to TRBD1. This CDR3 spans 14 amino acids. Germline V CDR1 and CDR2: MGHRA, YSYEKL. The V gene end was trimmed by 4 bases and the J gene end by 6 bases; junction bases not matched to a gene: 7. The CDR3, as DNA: TGCGCCAGCAGCCCTTGGGCAGGGGGCGATGGCTACACCTTC. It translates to CASSPWAGGDGYTF.

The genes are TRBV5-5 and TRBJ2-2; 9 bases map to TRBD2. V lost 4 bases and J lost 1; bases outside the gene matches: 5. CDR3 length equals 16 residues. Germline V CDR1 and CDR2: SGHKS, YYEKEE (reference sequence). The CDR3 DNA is TGTGCCAGCAGCGGCAGACTAGCGGTGAACACCGGGGAGCTGTTTTTT. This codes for CASSGRLAVNTGELFF. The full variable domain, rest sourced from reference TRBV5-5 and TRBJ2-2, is DAGVTQSPTHLIKTRGQQVTLRCSPISGHKSVSWYQQVLGQGPQFIFQYYEKEERGRGNFPDRFSARQFPNYSSELNVNALLLGDSALYLCASSGRLAVNTGELFFGEGSRLTVL.

The CDR3 DNA reads as TGTGCCAGCAGATCGACAGGGGGTTCCACTGAAGCTTTCTTT. Its protein product is CASRSTGGSTEAFF. V and J are TRBV7-9 and TRBJ1-1; TRBD1 aligns across 9 bases. Germline CDR1 and CDR2: SEHNR and FQNEAQ (reference sequence). The CDR3 loop spans 14 amino acids. V shed 6 bases and J 4 bases; nucleotides not matched to a gene: 6.

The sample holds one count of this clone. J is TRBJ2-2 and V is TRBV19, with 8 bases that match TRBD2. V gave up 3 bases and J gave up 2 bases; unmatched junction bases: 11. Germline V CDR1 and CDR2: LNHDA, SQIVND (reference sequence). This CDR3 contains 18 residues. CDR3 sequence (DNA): TGTGCCAGTAGTATTTGGAGAGCGGGGGTGTTCAACACCGGGGAGCTGTTTTTT. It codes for CASSIWRAGVFNTGELFF. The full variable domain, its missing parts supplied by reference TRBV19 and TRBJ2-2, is DGGITQSPKYLFRKEGQNVTLSCEQNLNHDAMYWYRQDPGQGLRLIYYSQIVNDFQKGDIAEGYSVSREKKESFPLTVTSAQKNPTAFYLCASSIWRAGVFNTGELFFGEGSRLTVL.